This entry lists 5 T cell receptor beta chains sequenced from one sample in a study of beta chain features in type 1 diabetes. Findings and limits, study-wide: Shortening that was moderate but significant affected the TCRB CDR3s of Type 1 diabetes patients in all four CD4+ subsets.

These receptors lack a known antigen. The isolated RNA, all of it, was reverse transcribed, so expressed TCRB transcripts were what got sequenced. The protocol was immunoSEQ multiplex PCR, while the TCRdb copy is restricted to in-frame clones and leaves out a portion. Among about 400,000 clones, around 12% were seen once, and the ten largest hold 0.0095% to 0.012%. Sequencing input: naive CD4+ T cells from blood. All receptors come from a woman in her late teens or twenties with type 1 diabetes.

J is TRBJ1-1 and V is TRBV5-6, with 10 bases identical to TRBD1. Germline V gene sequence: CDR1 SGHDT, CDR2 YYEEEE. After removal of 3 bases from V and 1 base from J, the junction contained 0 bases not matched to a gene. There are 14 residues in the CDR3. DNA for the CDR3: TGTGCCAGCAGCTGGGACAGGGGGAACACTGAAGCTTTCTTT. It codes for CASSWDRGNTEAFF. The full variable domain, with the rest looked up from reference TRBV5-6 and TRBJ1-1, is DAGVTQSPTHLIKTRGQQVTLRCSPKSGHDTVSWYQQALGQGPQFIFQYYEEEERQRGNFPDRFSGHQFPNYSSELNVNALLLGDSALYLCASSWDRGNTEAFFGQGTRLTVV.

This clone was seen only a few times. The chain has TRBV6-5 and TRBJ2-7; 7 bases match TRBD2. V trimming: 2 bases; J trimming: 6 bases; junction bases outside the gene matches: 7. In germline, CDR1 is MNHEY, CDR2 SVGAGI. CDR3 length: 14 amino acids. Here the CDR3 reads CASSYAGVRAEQYF. In nucleotides, the CDR3 is TGTGCCAGCAGTTACGCGGGGGTCAGGGCCGAGCAGTACTTC.

CDR3 nucleotides: TGTGCCAGCAGCTACCAATCGGGTTACGAGCAGTACTTC. This sequence encodes CASSYQSGYEQYF. The V and J genes are TRBV5-6 and TRBJ2-7; the D is unclear. V was pared by 3 bases and J by 4 bases, with 11 bases between. This CDR3 contains 13 residues. In germline, CDR1 is SGHDT, CDR2 YYEEEE.

This sequence joins TRBV4-2 and TRBJ2-3; 16 nucleotides match TRBD2. V gave up 8 bases and J gave up 4 bases; unmatched junction bases: 6. The CDR3 extends over 16 amino acids. Germline CDR1 and CDR2: LGHNA and YNFKEQ. CDR3 sequence (DNA): TGTGCCAGCCGGGGGACTAGCGGGAGGGGACCAGATACGCAGTATTTT. It is translated as CASRGTSGRGPDTQYF.

This sequence joins TRBV4-2 and TRBJ2-1; possible D gene TRBD1, 5 bases. The germline V gene encodes CDR1 LGHNA and CDR2 YNFKEQ. CDR3 length: 16 amino acids. The V gene lost 5 bases and the J gene lost 3 bases, with 17 bases spanning the gap. CDR3 nucleotide sequence: TGTGCCAGCAGCATCGAAGACAGTCGACGCTACAATGAGCAGTTCTTC. Protein sequence: CASSIEDSRRYNEQFF.